These T cell receptor beta chains were read from a single sample in a study of blood T cell repertoires in COVID-19. Repertoires were generated with immunoSEQ multiplex PCR, while TCRdb's copy carries only in-frame clones and drops some. The data show approximately 270,000 clones, with under 90% seen just once and over 1.5% held by the top ten. The sequenced sample consisted of PBMCs or T cells enriched from blood (not recorded which). The receptor set was obtained from a middle-aged man who had recovered from COVID-19. Each CDR3 is given with its conserved first and last residue. Fields, in order: J gene, clone size, V gene, D gene, CDR3 protein, CDR3 DNA. A D gene is named only where the DNA matches it firmly. Expanded clones are given a class, and other clones once, few, many or no size at all.

>TRBJ1-5|-|TRBV2|-
CASSVGQGGQPQHF
TGTGCCAGCAGTGTCGGGCAGGGAGGTCAGCCCCAGCATTTT
>TRBJ2-1|-|TRBV27|-
CASSLDFYEQFF
TGTGCCAGCAGTTTAGACTTCTATGAGCAGTTCTTC
>TRBJ2-7|few|TRBV6-1|-
CASSELESYEQYF
TGTGCCAGCAGTGAACTGGAGAGCTACGAGCAGTACTTC
>TRBJ2-2|-|TRBV5-1|TRBD1
CASSTRTGGTGELFF
TGCGCCAGCAGCACCCGGACAGGGGGTACCGGGGAGCTGTTTTTT
>TRBJ2-5|few|TRBV2|TRBD2
CASVAGETQYF
TGTGCCAGCGTAGCGGGGGAGACCCAGTACTTC
>TRBJ1-2|-|TRBV6-5|-
CASSLNRDYGYTF
TGTGCCAGCAGTCTAAACAGGGACTATGGCTACACCTTC
>TRBJ1-5|-|TRBV7-8|TRBD1
CASRGTGGRKDQPQHF
TGTGCCAGCAGGGGGACAGGGGGCCGTAAAGATCAGCCCCAGCATTTT
>TRBJ2-2|few|TRBV20-1|TRBD2
CSASRIAGPQTGELFF
TGCAGTGCTAGTCGGATAGCGGGGCCCCAGACCGGGGAGCTGTTTTTT
>TRBJ2-3|-|TRBV10-3|TRBD2
CASRLADADTQYF
TGTGCCAGCAGACTAGCCGACGCGGATACGCAGTATTTT
>TRBJ2-1|many|TRBV4-2|TRBD2
CASSQERGGYNEQFF
TGTGCCAGCAGCCAAGAGCGGGGGGGCTACAATGAGCAGTTCTTC
>TRBJ1-3|-|TRBV7-2|-
CASSLGRGNTIYF
TGTGCCAGCAGCTTGGGGCGGGGAAACACCATATATTTT
>TRBJ2-3|once|TRBV28|TRBD1
CASSIRQGVPTDTQYF
TGTGCCAGCAGTATCCGACAGGGGGTCCCCACAGATACGCAGTATTTT
>TRBJ1-1|-|TRBV6-5|TRBD1
CASSYWTGTEAFF
TGTGCCAGCAGTTACTGGACAGGGACTGAAGCTTTCTTT
>TRBJ1-4|-|TRBV7-2|-
CASSLAMSGATNEKLFF
TGTGCCAGCAGCTTAGCGATGTCCGGGGCAACTAATGAAAAACTGTTTTTT
>TRBJ1-1|once|TRBV28|-
CASSLGGFATEAFF
TGTGCCAGCAGTTTGGGGGGGTTTGCCACTGAAGCTTTCTTT
>TRBJ2-3|-|TRBV4-3|-
CASSEGVGYHTDTQYF
TGCGCCAGCAGCGAGGGGGTAGGGTATCATACAGATACGCAGTATTTT
>TRBJ2-7|-|TRBV18|TRBD1
CASSPDRGAAYEQYF
TGTGCCAGCTCACCCGACAGGGGTGCGGCGTACGAGCAGTACTTC
>TRBJ1-2|-|TRBV20-1|-
CSAWRPDGYTF
TGCAGTGCTTGGAGGCCCGATGGCTACACCTTC
>TRBJ1-6|-|TRBV30|-
CAWKDSTYNSPLHF
TGTGCCTGGAAGGACTCCACCTATAATTCACCCCTCCACTTT
>TRBJ1-1|-|TRBV19|TRBD1
CASEGQVNTEAFF
TGTGCCAGTGAGGGACAGGTGAACACTGAAGCTTTCTTT
>TRBJ2-5|-|TRBV2|TRBD1
CASSQDRETQYF
TGTGCCAGCAGCCAGGACAGGGAGACCCAGTACTTC
>TRBJ2-5|-|TRBV19|TRBD1
CASSRFRTGNTKETQYF
TGTGCCAGTAGTCGGTTCAGGACAGGAAACACCAAAGAGACCCAGTACTTC
>TRBJ1-1|-|TRBV19|TRBD1
CASSQQGADTEAFF
TGTGCCAGTAGCCAACAGGGGGCTGACACTGAAGCTTTCTTT
>TRBJ2-1|-|TRBV5-4|-
CASSPGGTRAHNEQFF
TGTGCCAGCTCCCCTGGGGGGACCCGGGCCCACAATGAGCAGTTCTTC
>TRBJ2-5|-|TRBV10-3|-
CAIMEGAGETQYF
TGTGCCATCATGGAGGGCGCGGGGGAGACCCAGTACTTC
>TRBJ1-1|-|TRBV5-4|TRBD1
CASSRQGGNTEAFF
TGTGCCAGCAGCCGACAGGGGGGGAACACTGAAGCTTTCTTT
>TRBJ2-2|-|TRBV4-1|-
CASSQDMTVGRALFF
TGCGCCAGCAGCCAAGATATGACAGTGGGTCGAGCGCTGTTTTTT
>TRBJ1-1|-|TRBV2|-
CASSEIGTEAFF
TGTGCCAGCAGTGAAATCGGTACTGAAGCTTTCTTT
>TRBJ2-7|-|TRBV11-2|TRBD1
CASSRDRASSYEQYF
TGTGCCAGCAGCCGGGACAGGGCCAGCTCCTACGAGCAGTACTTC
>TRBJ2-3|-|TRBV30|-
CAWSQAISTDTQYF
TGTGCCTGGAGTCAGGCCATCTCCACAGATACGCAGTATTTT
>TRBJ1-3|-|TRBV7-9|TRBD1
CASSPGQGDSSGNTIYF
TGTGCCAGCAGCCCTGGACAGGGAGACAGCTCTGGAAACACCATATATTTT
>TRBJ1-4|-|TRBV19|-
CASSMLGGDEKLFF
TGTGCCAGTAGTATGTTAGGGGGAGATGAAAAACTGTTTTTT
>TRBJ2-7|-|TRBV4-1|-
CASSQVSGVHEQYF
TGCGCCAGCAGCCAAGTTTCAGGGGTACACGAGCAGTACTTC
>TRBJ2-2|-|TRBV29-1|TRBD2
CSVGGGGVTGELFF
TGCAGCGTTGGGGGCGGGGGAGTCACCGGGGAGCTGTTTTTT
>TRBJ2-1|-|TRBV19|TRBD2
CASSPGLGRNEQFF
TGTGCCAGTAGTCCGGGACTAGGTAGAAATGAGCAGTTCTTC
>TRBJ2-7|-|TRBV6-2/TRBV6-3|-
CASSYEWYEQYF
TGTGCCAGCAGTTACGAGTGGTACGAGCAGTACTTC
>TRBJ2-7|-|TRBV24-1|TRBD1
CATSDFGTGDDEQYF
TGTGCCACCAGTGATTTCGGGACAGGGGACGACGAGCAGTACTTC
>TRBJ1-5|-|TRBV27|-
CASSLSNGQPQHF
TGTGCCAGCAGTTTATCGAATGGCCAGCCCCAGCATTTT
>TRBJ1-2|-|TRBV19|-
CASSIDRQSQGYTF
TGTGCCAGTAGTATAGATCGACAGTCACAGGGCTACACCTTC
>TRBJ2-1|-|TRBV30|TRBD2
CAWSVRLGVAGEQHNEQFF
TGTGCCTGGAGTGTACGATTAGGAGTAGCGGGGGAACAACACAATGAGCAGTTCTTC
>TRBJ1-1|-|TRBV29-1|TRBD1
CSVEVETGGADTEAFF
TGCAGCGTTGAAGTGGAGACAGGGGGCGCCGACACTGAAGCTTTCTTT
>TRBJ2-1|-|TRBV6-4|TRBD2
CASSDSNLAGTTYNEQFF
TGTGCCAGCAGTGACTCGAACCTAGCGGGAACCACCTACAATGAGCAGTTCTTC
>TRBJ1-1|-|TRBV7-9|-
CASSSLDSLLEAFF
TGTGCCAGCAGCTCCCTGGACAGCCTCTTAGAAGCTTTCTTT
>TRBJ2-5|-|TRBV7-9|-
CASSLLFVGGTQYF
TGTGCCAGCAGCCTACTCTTCGTGGGAGGGACCCAGTACTTC
>TRBJ1-2|-|TRBV7-3|TRBD1
CASSPGDRAGNYGYTF
TGTGCCAGCAGCCCAGGAGACAGGGCTGGGAACTATGGCTACACCTTC
>TRBJ1-2|once|TRBV7-3|TRBD1
CASSGTGGDGYTF
TGTGCCAGCAGCGGGACAGGGGGTGATGGCTACACCTTC
>TRBJ1-1|-|TRBV24-1|-
CATSDCVTIPSNTEAFF
TGTGCCACCAGTGATTGTGTCACTATTCCCTCGAACACTGAAGCTTTCTTT
>TRBJ1-5|-|TRBV23-1|-
CASSQSMGGRQPQHF
TGCGCCAGCAGTCAATCGATGGGGGGAAGACAGCCCCAGCATTTT
>TRBJ2-6|-|TRBV3-1/TRBV3-2|TRBD1
CASSPGQGISGANVLTF
TGTGCCAGCAGCCCTGGACAGGGAATATCTGGGGCCAACGTCCTGACTTTC